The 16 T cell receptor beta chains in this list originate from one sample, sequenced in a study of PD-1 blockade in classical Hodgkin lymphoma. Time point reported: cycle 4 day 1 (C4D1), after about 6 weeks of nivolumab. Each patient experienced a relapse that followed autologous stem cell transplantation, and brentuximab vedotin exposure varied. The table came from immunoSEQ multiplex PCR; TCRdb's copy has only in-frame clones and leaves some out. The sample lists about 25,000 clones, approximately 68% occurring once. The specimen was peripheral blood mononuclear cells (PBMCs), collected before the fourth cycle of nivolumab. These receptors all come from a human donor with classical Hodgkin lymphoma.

CDR3 amino acids: CASSPGQGGWEQYF. The CDR3 bases are TGTGCCAGCAGCCCCGGACAGGGAGGGTGGGAGCAGTACTTC. V and J are TRBV4-2 and TRBJ2-7; perhaps TRBD1 as D (8 bases). V was pared by 4 bases and J by 7 bases, with 17 bases between. Germline CDR1 reads LGHNA; CDR2 reads YNFKEQ. The CDR3 consists of 14 residues.

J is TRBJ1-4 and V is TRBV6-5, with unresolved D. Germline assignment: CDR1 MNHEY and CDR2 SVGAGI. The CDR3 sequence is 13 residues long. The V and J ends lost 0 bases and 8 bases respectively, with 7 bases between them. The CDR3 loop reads CASSYSRREKLFF. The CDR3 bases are TGTGCCAGCAGTTACTCCCGTCGGGAAAAACTGTTTTTT.

DNA for the CDR3: TGTGCCAGCTCGAGAGTGGCAGGGTTGGGCGGGGAGCTGTTTTTT. This gives the protein CASSRVAGLGGELFF. V is TRBV6-1 and J is TRBJ2-2; D is possibly TRBD1 (5 bases). The CDR3 is 15 residues long. The germline CDR1 and CDR2 sequences are MNHNS and SASEGT. The V end lost 8 bases, the J end lost 7 bases, and 20 bases lay between the germline ends.

CDR3 residues: CASRPRETGELFF. CDR3 in DNA: TGTGCCAGCAGGCCCAGGGAGACCGGGGAGCTGTTTTTT. This chain links TRBV2 with TRBJ2-2, with D perhaps being TRBD1 or TRBD2 (5 bases each). The germline CDR1 and CDR2 sequences are SNHLY and FYNNEI. The CDR3 is 13 residues long. The V and J ends lost 6 bases and 5 bases respectively, with 10 bases between them.

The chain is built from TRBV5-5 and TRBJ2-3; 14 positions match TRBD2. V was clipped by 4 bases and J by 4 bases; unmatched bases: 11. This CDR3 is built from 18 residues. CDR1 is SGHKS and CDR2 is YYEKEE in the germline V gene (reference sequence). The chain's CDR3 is CASSPKLGLAGASDTQYF. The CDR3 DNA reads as TGTGCCAGCAGCCCGAAATTGGGACTAGCGGGGGCCTCAGATACGCAGTATTTT.

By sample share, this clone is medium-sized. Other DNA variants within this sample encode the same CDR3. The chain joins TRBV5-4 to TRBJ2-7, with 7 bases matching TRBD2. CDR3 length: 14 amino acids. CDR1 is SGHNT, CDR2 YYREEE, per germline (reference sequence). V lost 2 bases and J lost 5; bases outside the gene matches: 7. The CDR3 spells CASSFDGGNDEQYF. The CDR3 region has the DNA TGTGCCAGCAGCTTCGACGGGGGGAACGACGAGCAGTACTTC.

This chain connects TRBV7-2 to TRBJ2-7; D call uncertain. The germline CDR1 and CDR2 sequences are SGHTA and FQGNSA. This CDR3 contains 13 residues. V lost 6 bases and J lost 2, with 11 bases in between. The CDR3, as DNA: TGTGCCAGCAGTTTTTTCCCCGCCTACGAGCAGTACTTC. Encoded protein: CASSFFPAYEQYF.

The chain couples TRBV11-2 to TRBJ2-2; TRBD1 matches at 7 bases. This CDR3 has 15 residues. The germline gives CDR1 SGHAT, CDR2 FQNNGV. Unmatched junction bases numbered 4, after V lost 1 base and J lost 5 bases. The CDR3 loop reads CASSLVRGRTGELFF. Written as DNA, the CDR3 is TGTGCCAGCAGCTTAGTAAGGGGGCGGACCGGGGAGCTGTTTTTT.

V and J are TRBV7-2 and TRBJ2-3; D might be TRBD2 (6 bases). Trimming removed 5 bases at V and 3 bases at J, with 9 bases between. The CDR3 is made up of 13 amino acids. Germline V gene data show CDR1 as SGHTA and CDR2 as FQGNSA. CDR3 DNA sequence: TGTGCCAGCAGCCCTGGGGGGACAGATACGCAGTATTTT. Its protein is CASSPGGTDTQYF.

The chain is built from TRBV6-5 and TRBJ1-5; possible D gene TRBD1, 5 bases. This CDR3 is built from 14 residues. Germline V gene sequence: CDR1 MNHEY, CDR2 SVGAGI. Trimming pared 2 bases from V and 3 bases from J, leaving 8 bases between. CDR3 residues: CASSYAGNNQPQHF. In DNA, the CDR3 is TGTGCCAGCAGTTACGCAGGGAACAATCAGCCCCAGCATTTT.

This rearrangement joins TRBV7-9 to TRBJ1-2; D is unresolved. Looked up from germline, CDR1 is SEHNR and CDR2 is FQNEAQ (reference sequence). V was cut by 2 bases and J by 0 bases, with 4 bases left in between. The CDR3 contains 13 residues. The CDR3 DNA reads TGTGCCAGCAGCTTATCCCCTAACTATGGCTACACCTTC. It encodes CASSLSPNYGYTF.

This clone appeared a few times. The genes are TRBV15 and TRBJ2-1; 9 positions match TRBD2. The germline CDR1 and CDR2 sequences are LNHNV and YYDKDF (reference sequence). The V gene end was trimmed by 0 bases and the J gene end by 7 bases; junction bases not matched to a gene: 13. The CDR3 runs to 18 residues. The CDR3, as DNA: TGTGCCACCAGCAGAGATCGCTTTATGCGGGGGGGCCGGAATGAGCAGTTCTTC. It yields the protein CATSRDRFMRGGRNEQFF.

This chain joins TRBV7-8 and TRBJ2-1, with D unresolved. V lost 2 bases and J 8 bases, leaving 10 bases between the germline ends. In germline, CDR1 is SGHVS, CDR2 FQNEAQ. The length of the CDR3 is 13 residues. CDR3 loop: CASSLSLAYEQFF. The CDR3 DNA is TGTGCCAGCAGCTTAAGTCTGGCGTATGAGCAGTTCTTC.

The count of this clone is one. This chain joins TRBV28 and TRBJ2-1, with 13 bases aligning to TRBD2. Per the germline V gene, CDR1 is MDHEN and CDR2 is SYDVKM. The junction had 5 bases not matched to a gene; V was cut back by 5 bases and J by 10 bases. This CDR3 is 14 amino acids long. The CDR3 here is CASSTSGGAGEQFF. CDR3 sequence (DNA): TGTGCCAGCAGTACTAGCGGGGGGGCCGGCGAGCAGTTCTTC.

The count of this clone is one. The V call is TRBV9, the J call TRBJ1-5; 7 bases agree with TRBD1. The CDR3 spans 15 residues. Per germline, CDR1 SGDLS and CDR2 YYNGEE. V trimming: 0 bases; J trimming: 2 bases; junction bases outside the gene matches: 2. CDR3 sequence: CASSVGQGGNQPQHF. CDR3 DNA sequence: TGTGCCAGCAGCGTAGGGCAGGGGGGCAATCAGCCCCAGCATTTT.

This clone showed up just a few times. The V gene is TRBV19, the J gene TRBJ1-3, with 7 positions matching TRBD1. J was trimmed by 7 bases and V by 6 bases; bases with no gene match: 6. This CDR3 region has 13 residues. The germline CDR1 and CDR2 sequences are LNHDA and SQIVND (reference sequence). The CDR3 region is CASSQDRMNTIYF. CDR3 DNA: TGTGCCAGTAGCCAGGACAGGATGAACACCATATATTTT.